Reported below is one T cell receptor beta chain. Its antigen is still unknown. Profiled with immunoSEQ multiplex PCR; TCRdb holds only in-frame clones, not every one. The sample holds approximately 110,000 clones; 85% to 90% are singletons and the top ten take 0.6% to 0.75%. V gave up 4 bases and J gave up 2 bases, with 10 bases separating them. CDR1 is SGHRS and CDR2 is YFSETQ in the germline V gene. The CDR3 is 15 residues long. The sample originates from a study of a mutant IDH1 vaccine in newly diagnosed glioma. Study information: Initiation of the vaccine course occurred 4-6 weeks after radiotherapy alone, or alongside temozolomide cycles. Treated patients were roughly 60% male, roughly 38% female, mean age about 41 years. Most patients had radiochemotherapy with temozolomide before enrollment; others had one alone.

Time point: week 11, during vaccination. Topical imiquimod accompanied each vaccine dose, which consisted of 300 ug of mutant IDH1 20-mer peptide. Newly diagnosed WHO grade 3 or 4 IDH1-mutant, ATRX-lost astrocytomas were identified in the donors. The chain employs TRBV5-1 and TRBJ2-6; D possibly corresponds to TRBD1 (6 bases). The sample in question was PBMCs, obtained from a glioma patient whose treatment included an IDH1 peptide vaccine. The TCR comes from a woman in her forties or fifties with glioma. CDR3 bases: TGCGCCAGCAGCGCAGGGGTGCCTGGGGCCAACGTCCTGACTTTC. It encodes CASSAGVPGANVLTF. Together with reference TRBV5-1 and TRBJ2-6, the CDR3 gives the full variable domain: KAGVTQTPRYLIKTRGQQVTLSCSPISGHRSVSWYQQTPGQGLQFLFEYFSETQRNKGNFPGRFSGRQFSNSRSEMNVSTLELGDSALYLCASSAGVPGANVLTFGAGSRLTVL.